Sequencing of this T cell receptor (beta chain) was carried out in a study of T cell responses to AZD1222 COVID-19 vaccine. There are 14 residues in the CDR3. The V and J ends lost 3 bases and 5 bases, in that order; junction bases with no gene match: 4. Per germline, CDR1 SEHNR and CDR2 FQNEAQ (reference sequence). Profiling relied on immunoSEQ multiplex PCR, and the TCRdb table lists in-frame clones only, not all of them. The table has roughly 150,000 clones, around 91% seen once. This specimen consisted of peripheral blood, obtained on day 0 of AZD1222 vaccination. This chain joins TRBV7-9 and TRBJ1-1, with 9 bases matching TRBD1. This clonotype was sampled from an adult in good health. The CDR3 here is CASSFRQGETEAFF. The DNA for the CDR3 is TGTGCCAGCAGCTTCCGACAGGGGGAGACTGAAGCTTTCTTT.